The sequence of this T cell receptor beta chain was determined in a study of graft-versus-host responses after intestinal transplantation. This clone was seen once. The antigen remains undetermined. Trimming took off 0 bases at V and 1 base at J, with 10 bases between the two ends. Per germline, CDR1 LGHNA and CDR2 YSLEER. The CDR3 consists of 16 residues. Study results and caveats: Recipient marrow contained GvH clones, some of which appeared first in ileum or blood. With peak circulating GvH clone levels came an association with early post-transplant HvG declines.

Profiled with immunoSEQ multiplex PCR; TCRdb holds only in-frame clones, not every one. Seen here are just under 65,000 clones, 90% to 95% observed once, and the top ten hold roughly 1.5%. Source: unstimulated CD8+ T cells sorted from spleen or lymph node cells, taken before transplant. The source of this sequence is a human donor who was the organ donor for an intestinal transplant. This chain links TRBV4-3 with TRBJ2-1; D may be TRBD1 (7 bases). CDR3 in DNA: TGCGCCAGCAGCCAAGATCAGGGGGGTTCCTACAATGAGCAGTTCTTC. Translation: CASSQDQGGSYNEQFF.